These T cell receptor beta chains were read from a single sample in a study of beta chain features in type 1 diabetes. Some clones are missing from TCRdb's copy, which holds only in-frame ones; the method was immunoSEQ multiplex PCR. This sample has over 600,000 clones, with roughly 12% found just once. Source material: naive CD4+ T cells from blood. The receptors shown here come from a young man with type 1 diabetes. Each CDR3 is given with its conserved first and last residue. D genes are given only for firm matches. Clone size is not always given. Where it is, it says once, few, many or a class for expanded clones.

TRBV19	TRBJ1-2	TRBD1	few	TGTGCCAGTATCCTATCGACAGGGAACAACTATGGCTACACCTTC	CASILSTGNNYGYTF
TRBV9	TRBJ1-2	TRBD1	-	TGTGCCAGCAGCACGAGACAGGGCCTACAATATGGCTACACCTTC	CASSTRQGLQYGYTF
TRBV2	TRBJ2-2	TRBD1	few	TGTGCCAGCAGCATTTTCCCCACAGGGGCTATTTGGACCGGGGAGCTGTTTTTT	CASSIFPTGAIWTGELFF
TRBV28	TRBJ2-3	TRBD2	-	TGTGCCAGCAGTTTACCCGCGGGGGGGCCTACGTATTTT	CASSLPAGGPTYF
TRBV9	TRBJ2-1	-	-	TGTGCCAGCAGCGTATCGGGGCACAATGAGCAGTTCTTC	CASSVSGHNEQFF
TRBV5-1	TRBJ2-1	-	-	TGCGCCAGCAGCTTATCAGGGATCAATGAGCAGTTCTTC	CASSLSGINEQFF
TRBV10-3	TRBJ2-5	-	few	TGTGCCATCAGTCTAACAGGGCAAGAGACCCAGTACTTC	CAISLTGQETQYF
TRBV18	TRBJ1-5	-	-	TGTGCCAGCTCACAGGGATCTCTCGATCAGCCCCAGCATTTT	CASSQGSLDQPQHF
TRBV19	TRBJ2-4	-	few	TGTGCCAGTAGGGAAAGAGAAAACATTCAGTACTTC	CASRERENIQYF
TRBV27	TRBJ1-5	TRBD1	-	TGTGCCAGCAGGAGGACAGGGAGCAATCAGCCCCAGCATTTT	CASRRTGSNQPQHF
TRBV5-1	TRBJ2-7	-	few	TGCGCCAGCAGCTTGTACCAGGGTTTGGGCGAGCAGTACTTC	CASSLYQGLGEQYF
TRBV5-6	TRBJ2-6	TRBD1	-	TGTGCCAGCAGCGAATCGGACAGGGGACTCGTTGGGGCCAACGTCCTGACTTTC	CASSESDRGLVGANVLTF
TRBV7-8	TRBJ2-2	TRBD1	-	TGTGCCAGCAGCTTGGGACAGCGTATATTCGGGGAGCTGTTTTTT	CASSLGQRIFGELFF
TRBV11-1	TRBJ2-7	-	few	TGTGCCAGCAGCTTGAATGTGCCGGGCTACGAGCAGTACTTC	CASSLNVPGYEQYF
TRBV10-3	TRBJ1-5	TRBD1	-	TGTGCCATCAGTGTAGGGGGACAGGGAAGCAATCAGCCCCAGCATTTT	CAISVGGQGSNQPQHF
TRBV4-3	TRBJ2-5	-	few	TGCGCCAGCAGCCAAGGACACAGGCAAGAGACCCAGTACTTC	CASSQGHRQETQYF
TRBV4-3	TRBJ1-2	-	-	TGCGCCAGCAGCCAAGATCGGGAAAGCGTGCGGGGCTACACCTTC	CASSQDRESVRGYTF
TRBV19	TRBJ2-7	-	few	TGTGCCAGTAGTATATATGGGGGTGAGCAGTACTTC	CASSIYGGEQYF